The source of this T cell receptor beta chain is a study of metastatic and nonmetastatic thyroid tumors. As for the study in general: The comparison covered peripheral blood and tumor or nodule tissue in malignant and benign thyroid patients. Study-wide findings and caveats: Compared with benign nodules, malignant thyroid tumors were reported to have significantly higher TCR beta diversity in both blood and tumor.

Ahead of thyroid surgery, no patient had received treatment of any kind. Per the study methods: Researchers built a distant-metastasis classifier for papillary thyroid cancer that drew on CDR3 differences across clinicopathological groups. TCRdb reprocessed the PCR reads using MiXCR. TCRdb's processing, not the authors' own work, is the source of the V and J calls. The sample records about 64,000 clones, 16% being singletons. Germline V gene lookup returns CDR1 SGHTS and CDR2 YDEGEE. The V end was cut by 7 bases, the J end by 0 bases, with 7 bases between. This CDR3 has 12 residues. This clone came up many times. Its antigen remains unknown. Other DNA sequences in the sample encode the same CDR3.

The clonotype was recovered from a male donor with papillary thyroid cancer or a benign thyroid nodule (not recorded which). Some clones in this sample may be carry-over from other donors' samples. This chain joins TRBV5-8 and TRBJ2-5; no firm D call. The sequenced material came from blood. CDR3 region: CASSLYQETQYF. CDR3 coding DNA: TGTGCCAGCTCGTTGTACCAAGAGACCCAGTACTTC. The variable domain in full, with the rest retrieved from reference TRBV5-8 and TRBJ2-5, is EAGVTQSPTHLIKTRGQQATLRCSPISGHTSVYWYQQALGLGLQFLLWYDEGEERNRGNFPPRFSGRQFPNYSSELNVNALELEDSALYLCASSLYQETQYFGPGTRLLVL.